Listed here are 8 T cell receptor beta chains from one sample, sequenced in a study of shared clonotypes between healthy human individuals. Positive CCR7 selection of CD45RO-negative cells yielded the naive CD8 cells, and terminally differentiated effector memory CD45RA+ cells were excluded. Using immunoSEQ multiplex PCR, the repertoire was profiled, and TCRdb retains in-frame clones only, with some absent. The profile covers 2 million or so clones, with less than 95% appearing a single time and around 1.1% taken by the ten largest. Sequencing was carried out using naive CD8+ T cells sorted from blood. The receptors were gathered from a man younger than 35 in good health.

This chain links TRBV9 with TRBJ2-1; a possible D gene is TRBD2 (5 bases). This CDR3 contains 13 residues. Trimming removed 4 bases at V and 8 bases at J, with 13 bases between. CDR1 and CDR2 from the germline V gene are SGDLS and YYNGEE. The DNA for the CDR3 is TGTGCCAGCAGCTTCCGGGGTGGGTATGAGCAGTTCTTC. This encodes CASSFRGGYEQFF.

The chain is built from TRBV27 and TRBJ1-1, with a possible D match to TRBD1 (6 bases). Deletions cut 3 bases from V and 0 bases from J, with 11 bases between. The CDR3 has 15 residues. Per the germline V gene, CDR1 is MNHEY and CDR2 is SMNVEV (reference sequence). CDR3 sequence reads: CASSLAQGMNTEAFF. The CDR3 DNA reads as TGTGCCAGCAGTTTGGCCCAGGGGATGAACACTGAAGCTTTCTTT.

V gene TRBV7-2 combines with J gene TRBJ2-7; 9 bases fit TRBD2. V lost 2 bases to trimming and J lost 3 bases; unmatched junction nucleotides: 8. Germline CDR1 and CDR2: SGHTA and FQGNSA. This CDR3 has 16 amino acids. DNA of the CDR3: TGTGCCAGCAGCTTAACACCTAGCGGGGAAGACTACGAGCAGTACTTC. This encodes CASSLTPSGEDYEQYF. The full variable domain, completed using reference TRBV7-2 and TRBJ2-7, is GAGVSQSPSNKVTEKGKDVELRCDPISGHTALYWYRQSLGQGLEFLIYFQGNSAPDKSGLPSDRFSAERTGGSVSTLTIQRTQQEDSAVYLCASSLTPSGEDYEQYFGPGTRLTVT.

The chain recombines TRBV25-1 with TRBJ2-7; D may be TRBD1 or TRBD2 (5 bases each). This CDR3 comprises 15 residues. Germline CDR1 and CDR2: MGHDK and SYGVNS. The V end was cut by 4 bases, the J end by 2 bases, with 15 bases between. This CDR3 is CASSGFRGDTYEQYF. CDR3 DNA sequence: TGTGCCAGCAGTGGGTTTCGAGGGGATACCTACGAGCAGTACTTC.

The rearrangement joins TRBV5-6 to TRBJ2-7; D might be TRBD1 or TRBD2, each matching 6 bases. Trimming took 1 base from V and 3 from J, leaving 11 bases between them. The CDR3 loop spans 14 amino acids. Germline CDR1 is SGHDT and CDR2 is YYEEEE. CDR3 amino acids: CASSLYAGHYEQYF. For the CDR3, the DNA is TGTGCCAGCAGCTTGTACGCGGGACACTACGAGCAGTACTTC.

A single count supports this clone. The chain employs TRBV11-2 and TRBJ1-4; D perhaps matches TRBD1 (5 bases). This CDR3 is 14 amino acids long. CDR1 and CDR2 (germline): SGHAT, FQNNGV. V dropped 3 bases and J dropped 7 bases, with 12 bases sitting between them. The CDR3 protein is CASSLGGGREKLFF. CDR3 bases: TGTGCCAGCAGCTTGGGGGGTGGCCGTGAAAAACTGTTTTTT.

This chain links TRBV7-9 with TRBJ2-3, with unresolved D. This CDR3 is 13 amino acids long. V was pared by 4 bases and J by 6 bases, with 11 bases between. Germline V lookup: CDR1 SEHNR, CDR2 FQNEAQ (reference sequence). The CDR3 sequence is CASSWPVRDTQYF. CDR3 DNA sequence: TGTGCCAGCAGCTGGCCGGTTCGGGATACGCAGTATTTT.

Of note for this clone: Other DNA sequences from this sample encode an identical CDR3 as well. The V call is TRBV2, the J call TRBJ2-7; maybe TRBD1 (6 bases). V gave up 8 bases and J gave up 2 bases, with 10 bases separating them. Germline V lookup: CDR1 SNHLY, CDR2 FYNNEI. The CDR3 extends over 12 amino acids. CDR3 amino acids: CASLTGPYEQYF. The CDR3 DNA reads TGTGCCAGCCTGACAGGACCCTACGAGCAGTACTTC.